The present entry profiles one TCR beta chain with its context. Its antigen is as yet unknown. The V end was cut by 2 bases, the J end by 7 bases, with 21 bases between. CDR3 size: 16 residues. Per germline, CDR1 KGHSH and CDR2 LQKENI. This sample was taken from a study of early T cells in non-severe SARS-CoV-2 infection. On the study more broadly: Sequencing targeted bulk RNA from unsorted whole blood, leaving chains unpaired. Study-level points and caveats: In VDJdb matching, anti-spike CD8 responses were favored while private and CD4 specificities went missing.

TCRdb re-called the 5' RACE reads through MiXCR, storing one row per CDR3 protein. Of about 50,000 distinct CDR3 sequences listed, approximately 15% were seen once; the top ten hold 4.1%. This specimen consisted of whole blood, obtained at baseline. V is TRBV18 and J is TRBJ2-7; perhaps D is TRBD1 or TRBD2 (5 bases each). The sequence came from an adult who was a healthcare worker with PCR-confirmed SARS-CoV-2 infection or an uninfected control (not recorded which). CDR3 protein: CASSPTGRSHMGEQYF. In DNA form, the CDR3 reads TGTGCCAGCTCACCAACGGGGCGGAGTCATATGGGGGAGCAGTACTTC.